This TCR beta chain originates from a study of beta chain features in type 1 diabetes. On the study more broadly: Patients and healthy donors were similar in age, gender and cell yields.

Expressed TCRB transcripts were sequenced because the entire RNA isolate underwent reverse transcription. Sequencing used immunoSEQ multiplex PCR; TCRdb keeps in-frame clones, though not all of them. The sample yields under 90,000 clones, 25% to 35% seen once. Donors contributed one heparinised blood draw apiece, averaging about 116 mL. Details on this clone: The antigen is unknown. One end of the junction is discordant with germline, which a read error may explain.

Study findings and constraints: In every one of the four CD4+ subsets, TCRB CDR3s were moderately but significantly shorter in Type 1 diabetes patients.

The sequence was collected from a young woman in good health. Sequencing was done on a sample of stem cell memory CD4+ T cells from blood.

The CDR3 sequence is CASSLGGTSGVTGELFF. CDR3 DNA: TGTGCTAGCAGCTTAGGCGGGACTAGCGGGGTGACCGGGGAGCTGTTTTTT. The V call is TRBV7-7, the J call TRBJ2-2; 13 bases match TRBD2. The CDR3 extends over 17 amino acids. Germline V CDR1 and CDR2: SSHAT, FNYEAQ (reference sequence).